This T cell receptor beta chain was sequenced for a study of T cells expressing NK-cell markers. TCRdb reprocessed the 5' RACE reads, with one entry per CDR3 protein and no DNA. The sample has 300,000 to 450,000 distinct CDR3 sequences; the top ten hold around 4.9%. This CDR3 comprises 13 residues. CDR1 is SGHTA, CDR2 FQGNSA, per germline. The TCR was taken from a man aged 18-69 years in good health. Sequencing input: blood T cells: a sorted CD56 or NKG2C T cell subset, CD4+ or CD8+ T cells, or bulk PBMC T cells (not recorded which). This chain uses TRBV7-2 with TRBJ1-1. The CDR3 protein is CASTVNWNTEAFF.